The rows below give T cell receptor beta chains drawn from one sample of a study of cytomegalovirus exposure and HLA in healthy donors. Data came from immunoSEQ multiplex PCR; TCRdb stores just in-frame clones and leaves some out. The repertoire includes about 200,000 clones, around 77% of them detected once, and nearly 3% sits in the top ten. Sequenced sample: PBMCs. The receptors come from a woman under 40 in good health and CMV-seronegative. Both conserved end residues are part of each CDR3. Fields, in order: CDR3 length, J gene, V gene, D gene, clone size, CDR3 protein, CDR3 DNA. A D gene is named only where the DNA matches it firmly. Size is omitted from some rows. Given values are once, few, many or a class for expanded clones.

15 TRBJ2-1 TRBV6-9 - - CASSSAGLSYNEQFF TGTGCCAGCAGTTCGGCGGGGCTTTCTTACAATGAGCAGTTCTTC
15 TRBJ2-1 TRBV27 - - CASRRSGNPYNEQFF TGTGCCAGCAGGAGGTCGGGAAACCCCTACAATGAGCAGTTCTTC
14 TRBJ2-1 TRBV5-1 TRBD1 - CASSTDRAVDEQFF TGCGCCAGCAGCACGGACAGGGCAGTCGATGAGCAGTTCTTC
13 TRBJ2-2 TRBV19 TRBD1 few CATGGQYTGELFF TGTGCCACAGGGGGACAGTACACCGGGGAGCTGTTTTTT
16 TRBJ2-3 TRBV9 - few CASSVSGTASTDTQYF TGTGCCAGCAGCGTTAGCGGTACGGCTAGCACAGATACGCAGTATTTT
11 TRBJ2-1 TRBV29-1 - - CSATGRNEQFF TGCAGCGCAACAGGGAGAAATGAGCAGTTCTTC
16 TRBJ2-1 TRBV7-2 TRBD2 few CASSPRVAGPYNEQFF TGTGCCAGCAGCCCCCGGGTAGCGGGGCCCTACAATGAGCAGTTCTTC
16 TRBJ1-5 TRBV28 TRBD1 - CASTPMMWDRNQPQHF TGTGCCAGCACCCCGATGATGTGGGACAGAAATCAGCCCCAGCATTTT
13 TRBJ1-1 TRBV27 - - CASLREVNTEAFF TGTGCCAGTCTCCGGGAGGTGAACACTGAAGCTTTCTTT
15 TRBJ2-3 TRBV7-8 - few CASSPGLDSTDTQYF TGTGCCAGCAGCCCGGGACTCGATAGCACAGATACGCAGTATTTT
14 TRBJ1-2 TRBV4-1 - - CASSRQGRDYGYTF TGCGCCAGCAGCCGGCAGGGCAGGGACTATGGCTACACCTTC
13 TRBJ1-2 TRBV28 - - CASSFGGARGYTF TGTGCCAGCAGTTTCGGAGGGGCGCGGGGCTACACCTTC
14 TRBJ2-7 TRBV27 TRBD1 - CASQRGQGRGEQYF TGTGCCAGCCAGAGGGGACAGGGGAGAGGCGAGCAGTACTTC
14 TRBJ2-3 TRBV30 TRBD1 - CAWGQGLGTDTQYF TGTGCCTGGGGACAGGGGCTCGGAACAGATACGCAGTATTTT
15 TRBJ1-5 TRBV7-9 - - CASSLGSQDVQPQHF TGTGCCAGCAGCTTAGGGTCCCAGGATGTTCAGCCCCAGCATTTT
16 TRBJ2-1 TRBV29-1 TRBD1 - CSVPTHDRAPYNEQFF TGCAGCGTTCCCACACACGACAGGGCCCCCTACAATGAGCAGTTCTTC
17 TRBJ2-7 TRBV6-1 - - CASSERRGGGRGGEQYF TGTGCCAGCAGTGAGCGACGAGGCGGGGGAAGGGGGGGCGAGCAGTACTTC
16 TRBJ2-2 TRBV7-2 TRBD1 - CASSGRTGGASGELFF TGTGCCAGCAGCGGCAGGACAGGGGGCGCTTCCGGGGAGCTGTTTTTT
17 TRBJ2-3 TRBV5-1 TRBD2 - CASSWGLTSGGADTQYF TGCGCCAGCAGCTGGGGACTGACTAGCGGGGGAGCAGATACGCAGTATTTT
15 TRBJ1-1 TRBV4-1 - - CASSHLGTQNTEAFF TGCGCCAGCAGCCATTTGGGGACTCAGAACACTGAAGCTTTCTTT
14 TRBJ2-3 TRBV29-1 TRBD1 - CSVSQGAEGDTQYF TGCAGCGTCAGCCAGGGGGCAGAGGGGGATACGCAGTATTTT
15 TRBJ1-5 TRBV27 - once CASSLSPSGQPPQHF TGTGCCAGCAGTTTATCGCCTTCTGGACAGCCGCCCCAGCATTTT
16 TRBJ2-5 TRBV5-6 TRBD2 - CASSLGEREEQETQYF TGTGCCAGCAGCTTGGGGGAGCGGGAGGAGCAAGAGACCCAGTACTTC
14 TRBJ2-3 TRBV10-3 TRBD2 - CAISGGRATDTQYF TGTGCCATCAGTGGCGGGAGGGCAACAGATACGCAGTATTTT
16 TRBJ2-3 TRBV6-1 - - CASSEFQGSSTDTQYF TGTGCCAGCAGTGAATTCCAGGGGTCTAGCACAGATACGCAGTATTTT
15 TRBJ1-5 TRBV5-6 TRBD1 - CASSQSGTGVLLEHF TGTGCCAGCAGCCAGTCCGGGACAGGGGTGCTTTTGGAGCATTTT
15 TRBJ2-2 TRBV7-7 - - CASSLGGTHTGELFF TGTGCCAGCAGCTTAGGCGGGACTCACACCGGGGAGCTGTTTTTT
13 TRBJ2-3 TRBV19 TRBD1 few CASRGQGIDTQYF TGTGCCAGTAGGGGACAGGGAATAGATACGCAGTATTTT
14 TRBJ1-1 TRBV5-6 TRBD1 - CASSFTDRGAEAFF TGTGCCAGCAGCTTTACCGACAGGGGCGCTGAAGCTTTCTTT
15 TRBJ1-4 TRBV6-5 - - CASSYQGGEGEKLFF TGTGCCAGCAGTTACCAGGGCGGGGAGGGTGAAAAACTGTTTTTT
14 TRBJ1-2 TRBV7-8 TRBD1 - CASSLGQTSDGYTF TGTGCCAGCAGCCTGGGACAGACCAGTGATGGCTACACCTTC
14 TRBJ2-3 TRBV5-1 - once CASSFPGGADTQYF TGCGCCAGCAGCTTCCCAGGAGGGGCAGATACGCAGTATTTT
12 TRBJ2-7 TRBV5-6 - - CATAQLGYEQYF TGTGCCACCGCACAGTTAGGCTACGAGCAGTACTTC
15 TRBJ1-2 TRBV15 - few CATSSRRAQNYGYTF TGTGCCACCAGCTCCCGGAGGGCGCAGAACTATGGCTACACCTTC
16 TRBJ1-2 TRBV6-5 - - CASSYTLPSNSYGYTF TGTGCCAGCAGTTACACCCTCCCGAGTAACTCGTACGGCTACACCTTC
15 TRBJ2-7 TRBV7-2 - - CASSLGVAATYEQYF TGTGCCAGCAGCCTCGGGGTAGCGGCAACCTACGAGCAGTACTTC
17 TRBJ2-3 TRBV4-2 TRBD2 - CASSQDKAGGPTDTQYF TGTGCCAGCAGCCAAGATAAAGCGGGGGGGCCGACAGATACGCAGTATTTT
14 TRBJ2-1 TRBV6-1 TRBD2 - CASSVGVAGTPQFF TGTGCCAGCAGTGTTGGGGTAGCGGGGACCCCGCAGTTCTTC
11 TRBJ2-7 TRBV5-6 - - CASSSSYEQYF TGTGCCAGCAGCTCTTCGTACGAGCAGTACTTC
17 TRBJ2-1 TRBV4-1 TRBD2 - CASSPGTSGRPYNEQFF TGCGCCAGCAGCCCCGGGACTAGCGGGAGGCCCTACAATGAGCAGTTCTTC
18 TRBJ2-3 TRBV11-3 - - CASSLGRSWGPYTDTQYF TGTGCCAGCAGCTTAGGTAGGAGTTGGGGGCCCTACACAGATACGCAGTATTTT
18 TRBJ1-6 TRBV25-1 TRBD1 - CASSEDRTTTGIRSPLHF TGTGCCAGCAGTGAAGATCGGACTACGACAGGGATTCGTTCACCCCTCCACTTT
16 TRBJ2-1 TRBV28 - - CASTTALETGYNEQFF TGTGCCAGCACCACTGCGTTAGAGACAGGATACAATGAGCAGTTCTTC
20 TRBJ2-5 TRBV13 TRBD2 few CASSLLSRWASGGYQETQYF TGTGCCAGCAGCCTCCTCTCCCGTTGGGCTAGCGGGGGATACCAAGAGACCCAGTACTTC
15 TRBJ1-6 TRBV15 TRBD1 few CATSRGTGNNSPLHF TGTGCCACCAGCAGGGGGACAGGGAATAATTCACCCCTCCACTTT
13 TRBJ2-1 TRBV15 - - CATSSRRADEQFF TGTGCCACCAGCAGCCGCAGGGCGGATGAGCAGTTCTTC
14 TRBJ2-3 TRBV4-1 - few CASSQVAGTDTQYF TGCGCCAGCAGCCAAGTAGCGGGCACAGATACGCAGTATTTT
14 TRBJ1-5 TRBV19 TRBD1 few CASSLQGGGQPQHF TGTGCCAGTAGCTTACAGGGGGGAGGTCAGCCCCAGCATTTT
18 TRBJ2-2 TRBV11-2 TRBD1 - CASSLRPRTGGNTGELFF TGTGCCAGCAGCTTACGCCCCAGGACAGGGGGAAACACCGGGGAGCTGTTTTTT